The clone carrying this T cell receptor (beta chain) has only one observation. As yet, its antigen is unknown. All the donors were Caucasian adults who lived in Nashville, Tennessee. Only in-frame clones appear in the TCRdb table, and some are missing; sequencing was by immunoSEQ multiplex PCR. The sample includes a few million clones, over 85% of them seen just once. The data stem from a study of shared clonotypes between healthy human individuals. Study findings and constraints: An anticipated effect of sequencing depth on clonotype sharing among donors was recognized.

The source material was naive CD4+ T cells from PBMCs. Subset described: CD45RA+ positively selected. The clonotype originates from a man between 18 and 35 years old in good health. Some clones in this sample may be carry-over from other donors' samples.

As DNA, the CDR3 is TGTGCCAGCAGTTCGGACAGGGTAGGGTTGAGCACTGAAGCTTTCTTT. It codes for CASSSDRVGLSTEAFF. This rearrangement joins TRBV6-5 to TRBJ1-1; 8 bases are shared with TRBD1. V lost 4 bases, J lost 4 bases, and 11 bases stayed unmatched. Germline loops: CDR1 MNHEY, CDR2 SVGAGI. The length of the CDR3 is 16 residues.